The clone carrying this T cell receptor (beta chain) has ten or more counts. This entry comes from a study of low-dose radiotherapy and immunotherapy resistance in tumors. Using a constant-region primer together with a V-primer adapter, TCRs were subjected to approximately 20 PCR cycles of amplification. TCRdb re-called the reads through MiXCR, storing one row per CDR3 protein. The sample records under 60,000 distinct CDR3 sequences, roughly a third being singletons. The CDR3 runs to 16 residues. Germline V gives CDR1 SEHNR, CDR2 FQNEAQ (reference sequence). V dropped 5 bases and J dropped 4; count of bases not matched to a gene: 7. Time point noted: after trial treatment. Indicated treatment: LDRT plus nivolumab, ipilimumab, low-dose cyclophosphamide and aspirin (RACIN trial).

Sample: PBMCs, taken after low-dose radiotherapy plus immunotherapy. This TCR was sampled from a male donor with rectosigmoid adenocarcinoma. The chain has TRBV7-9 and TRBJ1-5; 11 nucleotides match TRBD1. The CDR3 here is CASSPGGQGANQPQHF. Here the CDR3 DNA reads TGTGCCAGCAGCCCAGGCGGACAGGGGGCGAATCAGCCCCAGCATTTT. Full variable domain (remainder filled in from reference TRBV7-9 and TRBJ1-5): DTGVSQNPRHKITKRGQNVTFRCDPISEHNRLYWYRQTLGQGPEFLTYFQNEAQLEKSRLLSDRFSAERPKGSFSTLEIQRTEQGDSAMYLCASSPGGQGANQPQHFGDGTRLSIL.